This TCR beta chain was sequenced for a study of blood T cell repertoires in COVID-19. About the research overall: Spain, Italy and the United States supplied samples that represented acute and convalescent COVID-19. T cells, B-cell-depleted T cells, or PBMCs supplied cDNA or gDNA.

CDR3 length: 15 residues. Trimming removed 5 bases from V and 5 bases from J; junction bases left unmatched: 3. CDR1 and CDR2 from the germline V gene are LNHDA and SQIVND (reference sequence). TCRdb's copy holds only in-frame clones and misses some; the assay was immunoSEQ multiplex PCR. The sample shows approximately 170,000 clones, around nine tenths of them seen only once. This clone was detected only once. The study assigned cohorts using participant-reported clinical history. The study counted Cohort 3 donors as recovered given two negative PCRs, clearance, or symptom resolution. The chain joins TRBV19 to TRBJ2-2; TRBD2 agrees at 12 bases. Sequencing was performed on PBMCs or T cells enriched from blood (not recorded which). The sequence was collected from a woman under 30 who had recovered from COVID-19. The CDR3 is CASSPLAGGTGELFF. CDR3 bases: TGTGCCAGTAGTCCTCTAGCGGGAGGGACCGGGGAGCTGTTTTTT.